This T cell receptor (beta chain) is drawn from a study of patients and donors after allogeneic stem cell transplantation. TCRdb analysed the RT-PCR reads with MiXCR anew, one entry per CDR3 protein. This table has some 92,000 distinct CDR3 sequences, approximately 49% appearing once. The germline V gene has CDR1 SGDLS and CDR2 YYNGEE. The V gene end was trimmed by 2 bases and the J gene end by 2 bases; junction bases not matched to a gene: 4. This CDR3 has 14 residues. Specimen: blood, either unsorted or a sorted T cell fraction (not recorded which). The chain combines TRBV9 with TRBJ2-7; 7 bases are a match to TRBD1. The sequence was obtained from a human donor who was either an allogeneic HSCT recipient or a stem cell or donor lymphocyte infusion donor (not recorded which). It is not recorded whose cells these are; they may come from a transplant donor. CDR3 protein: CASSVRDRAYEQYF. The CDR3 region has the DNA TGTGCCAGCAGCGTCAGGGACAGAGCCTACGAGCAGTACTTC.